These 29 T cell receptor beta chains were sequenced from one sample in a study of early T cells in non-severe SARS-CoV-2 infection. TCRdb called the 5' RACE reads again in MiXCR, with one record for every CDR3 protein. The sample has 60,000 to 75,000 distinct CDR3 sequences, roughly 10% seen once; the top ten hold about 6%. The sample was whole blood, taken at baseline. Source of these receptors: an adult who was a healthcare worker with PCR-confirmed SARS-CoV-2 infection or an uninfected control (not recorded which).

This clonotype showed up just a few times. This chain links TRBV15 with TRBJ1-5; D not resolved. The germline V and J ends were trimmed by 3 bases and 7 bases, with 10 bases remaining between them. The CDR3 loop spans 13 amino acids. Germline-derived CDR1 and CDR2 are LNHNV and YYDKDF (reference sequence). CDR3 sequence (DNA): TGTGCCACCAGCAGGGAGCTACAGCAGCCCCAGCATTTT. This translates into CATSRELQQPQHF.

This clonotype was observed at least ten times. This chain uses TRBV2 with TRBJ2-3; no reliable D call. Germline CDR1 and CDR2: SNHLY and FYNNEI. The CDR3 is made up of 12 amino acids. V lost 5 bases to trimming and J lost 4 bases, with 7 bases between them. This chain's CDR3 is CASSPAPDTQYF. CDR3 DNA sequence: TGTGCCAGCAGTCCGGCCCCAGATACGCAGTATTTT. The full variable domain, with the rest looked up from reference TRBV2 and TRBJ2-3, is EPEVTQTPSHQVTQMGQEVILRCVPISNHLYFYWYRQILGQKVEFLVSFYNNEISEKSEIFDDQFSVERPDGSNFTLKIRSTKLEDSAMYFCASSPAPDTQYFGPGTRLTVL.

The chain carries TRBV7-7 and TRBJ2-3; TRBD2 matches at 10 bases. J was trimmed by 1 base and V by 5 bases; bases with no gene match: 6. CDR3 length equals 16 residues. Germline V gene sequence: CDR1 SSHAT, CDR2 FNYEAQ (reference sequence). The CDR3 nucleotides read TGTGCCAGCAGCCGTAACAGCGGGGGGGGCACAGATACGCAGTATTTT. Residues: CASSRNSGGGTDTQYF.

V and J are TRBV12-3 or TRBV12-4 and TRBJ2-7, with D perhaps matching TRBD1 or TRBD2 (5 bases each). This CDR3 is built from 12 residues. The CDR3 DNA follows: TGTGGCTCTAGCCAGGGACCCTACGAGCAGTACTTC. Its translation: CGSSQGPYEQYF.

This clonotype was observed a few times. V is TRBV6-2 or TRBV6-3 and J is TRBJ1-3; D is unresolved. The germline V gene encodes CDR1 MNHEY and CDR2 SVGEGT. This CDR3 contains 11 residues. Trimming pared 6 bases from V and 4 bases from J, leaving 4 bases between. The CDR3 nucleotides read TGTGCCAGCAGCTTCGGAAACACCATATATTTT. It yields the protein CASSFGNTIYF.

This CDR3 is CASSSGLAGHYEQYF. Here the CDR3 DNA reads TGTGCCAGCAGCTCCGGACTAGCGGGACACTACGAGCAGTACTTC. The chain combines TRBV3-1 with TRBJ2-7; 12 positions match TRBD2. This CDR3 has 15 amino acids. Germline lookup yields CDR1 LGHDT and CDR2 YNNKEL (reference sequence). V lost 5 bases and J lost 3; bases outside the gene matches: 5.

The rearrangement links TRBV2 to TRBJ2-7; 7 nucleotides match TRBD1. The CDR3 length is 16 residues. The germline gives CDR1 SNHLY, CDR2 FYNNEI. Trimming took 7 bases from V and 0 from J; bases not matched to a gene: 12. The chain's CDR3 is CASTSPGTESSYEQYF. CDR3 nucleotide sequence: TGTGCCAGCACCTCCCCAGGGACAGAAAGCTCCTACGAGCAGTACTTC.

The sample holds many counts of this clonotype. The V and J genes are TRBV4-1 and TRBJ1-1; D gene ambiguous. CDR3 length: 17 amino acids. The germline V and J ends were trimmed by 1 base and 0 bases, with 15 bases remaining between them. The V gene's germline CDR1 is MGHRA and CDR2 YSYEKL. The CDR3 sequence: CASSQVYRKIVNTEAFF. CDR3 coding DNA: TGCGCCAGCAGCCAAGTCTATCGGAAAATTGTGAACACTGAAGCTTTCTTT.

This chain links TRBV27 with TRBJ1-1; the D gene is possibly TRBD1 (6 bases). This CDR3 comprises 14 residues. Trimming removed 3 bases from V and 8 bases from J, with 16 bases in between. Germline-derived CDR1 and CDR2 are MNHEY and SMNVEV (reference sequence). The CDR3 region has the DNA TGTGCCAGCAGTTTCAGGTCAGGGGCCATGGAAGCTTTCTTT. Residues: CASSFRSGAMEAFF.

The chain links TRBV6-6 to TRBJ2-7, with TRBD1 identical over 9 bases. Germline CDR1 MNHNY, CDR2 SVGAGI (reference sequence). This CDR3 spans 14 amino acids. V shed 6 bases and J 5 bases; nucleotides not matched to a gene: 8. In DNA form, the CDR3 reads TGTGCCAGCAGATCGGGACAGGGTTACCACGAGCAGTACTTC. This gives the protein CASRSGQGYHEQYF.

The chain carries TRBV29-1 and TRBJ2-3; 7 bases line up with TRBD2. This CDR3 comprises 15 residues. The junction had 7 bases not matched to a gene; V was cut back by 1 base and J by 3 bases. Germline CDR1 reads SQVTM; CDR2 reads ANQGSEA. Here the CDR3 DNA reads TGCAGCGTTGAAGGGGAGAGCGGGATAACAGATACGCAGTATTTT. It specifies CSVEGESGITDTQYF.

This clonotype was picked up a small number of times. The V call is TRBV19, the J call TRBJ2-3; tentatively, D is TRBD2 (6 bases). The germline V and J ends were trimmed by 6 bases and 5 bases, with 18 bases remaining between them. The V gene's germline CDR1 is LNHDA and CDR2 SQIVND (reference sequence). This CDR3 has 15 residues. The CDR3: CASRRATRSRDTQYF. DNA of the CDR3: TGTGCCAGTAGGCGAGCGACTAGGAGCCGAGATACGCAGTATTTT.

This clonotype has just a few counts. The chain links TRBV9 to TRBJ1-1; no reliable D call. Germline V gene lookup returns CDR1 SGDLS and CDR2 YYNGEE. V gave up 1 base and J gave up 4 bases, with 8 bases separating them. The CDR3 length is 13 residues. In DNA form, the CDR3 reads TGTGCCAGCAGCGTACGGTACGGCACTGAAGCTTTCTTT. As protein: CASSVRYGTEAFF.

This clonotype was counted only a few times. The rearrangement uses TRBV7-9 and TRBJ1-3; D not certain. Per the germline V gene, CDR1 is SEHNR and CDR2 is FQNEAQ (reference sequence). CDR3 size: 15 residues. V lost 2 bases, J lost 0 bases, and 8 bases lay in between. DNA of the CDR3: TGTGCCAGCAGCTTAATAAGGGCCTCTGGAAACACCATATATTTT. The encoded protein is CASSLIRASGNTIYF.

There are many counts of this clonotype. The chain joins TRBV14 to TRBJ1-5; D is undetermined. V was clipped by 3 bases and J by 4 bases, with 13 bases between them. The V gene's germline CDR1 is SGHDN and CDR2 FVKESK. The CDR3 has 15 residues. This chain's CDR3 is CASSHRASWNQPQHF. CDR3 DNA: TGTGCCAGCAGCCACCGGGCCTCTTGGAATCAGCCCCAGCATTTT.

This chain links TRBV14 with TRBJ2-2; D is possibly TRBD2 (5 bases). This CDR3 has 13 amino acids. V was shortened by 2 bases and J by 6 bases, with 7 bases between the two germline ends. Germline V gene lookup returns CDR1 SGHDN and CDR2 FVKESK. This CDR3 reads CASSQQEAGELFF. CDR3 DNA: TGTGCCAGCAGCCAACAGGAGGCCGGGGAGCTGTTTTTT.

This clonotype has more than one count but fewer than ten. The chain joins TRBV19 to TRBJ2-2; D not resolved. This CDR3 region has 15 residues. The germline V gene has CDR1 LNHDA and CDR2 SQIVND (reference sequence). The V end was cut by 3 bases, the J end by 0 bases, with 8 bases between. CDR3 region: CASSILISNTGELFF. In nucleotides, the CDR3 is TGTGCCAGTAGTATCCTCATCTCGAACACCGGGGAGCTGTTTTTT.

This clonotype was found a few times. This rearrangement joins TRBV11-2 to TRBJ2-4, with a weak D call TRBD1 (6 bases). The CDR3 has 13 residues. Germline V gene data show CDR1 as SGHAT and CDR2 as FQNNGV. V dropped 2 bases and J dropped 8 bases, with 10 bases sitting between them. The CDR3, as DNA: TGTGCCAGCAGCTTATCACACAGGGACATTCAGTACTTC. This codes for CASSLSHRDIQYF.

Details on this clonotype: A much larger clone is a single base away; this may be a read error. The chain carries TRBV20-1 and TRBJ2-1, with 9 nucleotides matching TRBD2. The germline CDR1 and CDR2 sequences are DFQATT and SNEGSKA (reference sequence). CDR3 length equals 16 residues. In DNA, the CDR3 is TGCAGTGCTAGAGACCTTGGCGGGAGGGATCCCAATGAGCAGATCTTC. Protein product: CSARDLGGRDPNEQIF.

This clonotype was seen many times. The J gene is TRBJ2-5, the V gene TRBV7-6; possible D gene TRBD1, 5 bases. CDR1 is SGHVS, CDR2 FNYEAQ, per germline. The CDR3 totals 12 residues. Trimming left V 4 bases short and J 5 bases short, with 8 bases between. DNA of the CDR3: TGTGCCAGCAGCTGGGGCGCGGAGACCCAGTACTTC. It codes for CASSWGAETQYF.

The chain uses TRBV20-1 and TRBJ2-5; D unresolved. Germline loops: CDR1 DFQATT, CDR2 SNEGSKA (reference sequence). Between the trimmed V and J ends, which lost 6 bases and 2 bases, there was a span of 19 bases. This CDR3 comprises 15 residues. The CDR3 DNA sequence: TGCAGTGCGCTCAGATACCGGACCGTACAAGAGACCCAGTACTTC. Translation gives CSALRYRTVQETQYF.

The chain recombines TRBV7-3 with TRBJ1-2, with D maybe TRBD1 (6 bases). The CDR3 runs to 12 residues. Trimming left V 5 bases short and J 8 bases short, with 12 bases between. Germline V lookup: CDR1 SGHTA, CDR2 FQGTGA. The CDR3 DNA follows: TGTGCCAGCAGCCCATCAGGGGACGGCTACACCTTC. As protein: CASSPSGDGYTF.

This clonotype occurred a few times. This chain uses TRBV5-4 with TRBJ2-2; a possible D gene is TRBD2 (5 bases). Germline V lookup: CDR1 SGHNT, CDR2 YYREEE (reference sequence). V was shortened by 0 bases and J by 5 bases, with 11 bases between the two germline ends. The CDR3 is 15 residues long. CDR3 in amino acids: CASSLAGAATGELFF. The CDR3 coding sequence is TGTGCCAGCAGCTTGGCAGGAGCGGCAACCGGGGAGCTGTTTTTT.

This clonotype occurred many times. The chain is built from TRBV10-3 and TRBJ2-3; the D is unclear. V dropped 6 bases and J dropped 1 base, with 11 bases sitting between them. This CDR3 is built from 14 residues. The germline V gene encodes CDR1 ENHRY and CDR2 SYGVKD. The CDR3 DNA is TGTGCCATCAGGCTGGGTAGGGGCACAGATACGCAGTATTTT. Translation: CAIRLGRGTDTQYF.

This clonotype turned up a few times. The V gene is TRBV19, the J gene TRBJ2-7; 9 bases match TRBD1. The CDR3 has 14 residues. Germline V gives CDR1 LNHDA, CDR2 SQIVND (reference sequence). The ends lost 5 bases at V and 2 bases at J; junction bases unmatched: 4. The CDR3, as DNA: TGTGCCAGTAGTGCCGGGACAGGGCCCTACGAGCAGTACTTC. Residues: CASSAGTGPYEQYF.

This clonotype showed up just a few times. The chain couples TRBV20-1 to TRBJ2-2; 8 bases map to TRBD2. Germline assignment: CDR1 DFQATT and CDR2 SNEGSKA (reference sequence). Germline trimming cut 7 bases from V and 4 bases from J; bases unmatched to any gene: 5. The CDR3 spans 13 residues. The CDR3 DNA reads TGCAGTGGTAGTAGCGGGATCACCGGGGAGCTGTTTTTT. Encoded protein: CSGSSGITGELFF.

As to this clonotype: Since a much larger clone is just one base distant, this may be a read error. This rearrangement joins TRBV11-2 to TRBJ2-3; D is uncertain. V dropped 3 bases and J dropped 4 bases, with 2 bases sitting between them. Germline CDR1 SGHAT, CDR2 FQNNGV. This CDR3 contains 11 residues. CDR3 sequence: CASSFADTQYF. CDR3 DNA sequence: TGTGCCAGCAGCTTCGCAGATACGCAGTATTTT.

This clonotype was counted ten times or more. This chain joins TRBV5-4 and TRBJ2-1; the match to TRBD2 covers 11 bases. The germline V gene encodes CDR1 SGHNT and CDR2 YYREEE (reference sequence). CDR3 length: 12 residues. Trimming removed 7 bases from V and 12 bases from J; junction bases left unmatched: 6. The CDR3 nucleotides are TGTGCCAGCGAGTTAGCGGGAGGGGGGCAGTTCTTC. Translating it yields CASELAGGGQFF.

V is TRBV30 and J is TRBJ1-2; maybe TRBD1 (5 bases). Per the germline V gene, CDR1 is GTSNPN and CDR2 is SVGIG (reference sequence). The CDR3 is made up of 14 amino acids. V lost 5 bases and J 0 bases, leaving 13 bases between the germline ends. Here the CDR3 DNA reads TGTGCCTGGTCTCGTAAGGGGACTAACTATGGCTACACCTTC. This gives the protein CAWSRKGTNYGYTF.